The 7 T cell receptor beta chains given below trace back to one sample, sequenced in a study of control samples from healthy donors and cancer patients. Method: immunoSEQ multiplex PCR; TCRdb's copy keeps in-frame clones and lacks some. The table shows around 150,000 clones, with approximately 96% occurring only once. Specimen: blood. The receptors originated from a woman aged 40 to 50 in good health.

For the CDR3, the DNA is TGCGCCAGCAGCCGCGGACTAGCGGGAGGGGCCAAAAACATTCAGTACTTC. Amino acid sequence: CASSRGLAGGAKNIQYF. This chain joins TRBV4-1 and TRBJ2-4; 15 bases are a match to TRBD2. The germline CDR1 and CDR2 sequences are MGHRA and YSYEKL. Trimming took 4 bases from V and 1 from J; bases not matched to a gene: 2. The CDR3 contains 17 residues.

V and J are TRBV14 and TRBJ2-2; no definite D call. This CDR3 region has 14 residues. The germline V gene encodes CDR1 SGHDN and CDR2 FVKESK. V lost 0 bases and J lost 3, with 5 bases in between. CDR3 in DNA: TGTGCCAGCAGCCAAGAATCGTACACCGGGGAGCTGTTTTTT. As protein: CASSQESYTGELFF.

This clone was seen a single time. J is TRBJ2-4 and V is TRBV19, with 7 bases that match TRBD1. Germline V gene sequence: CDR1 LNHDA, CDR2 SQIVND (reference sequence). The CDR3 consists of 15 residues. Germline trimming cut 1 base from V and 9 bases from J; bases unmatched to any gene: 9. CDR3 residues: CASSIVTGVWSIQYF. The CDR3, as DNA: TGTGCCAGTAGTATAGTCACAGGGGTATGGAGCATTCAGTACTTC.

The chain employs TRBV3-1 (or the pseudogene TRBV3-2) and TRBJ1-2; the D is unclear. Germline assignment: CDR1 LGHDT and CDR2 YNNKEL (reference sequence). The CDR3 has 13 residues. V lost 4 bases and J 8 bases, leaving 14 bases between the germline ends. In DNA form, the CDR3 reads TGTGCCAGCAGCCCCCAGGACGGGCTGGGCTACACCTTC. Protein sequence: CASSPQDGLGYTF.

The chain recombines TRBV6-5 with TRBJ1-5, with D unclear. Germline assignment: CDR1 MNHEY and CDR2 SVGAGI. V was cut by 5 bases and J by 0 bases, with 8 bases left in between. The CDR3 totals 14 residues. The CDR3 DNA sequence: TGTGCCAGCAGTCCAATGGATAGCAATCAGCCCCAGCATTTT. Translated: CASSPMDSNQPQHF.

This clone was observed a few times. V usage is TRBV6-2 or TRBV6-3 and J usage is TRBJ2-3; tentative D call: TRBD2 (5 bases). This CDR3 is built from 14 residues. CDR1 and CDR2 from the germline V gene are MNHEY and SVGEGT. Trimming cost V 2 bases and J 3 bases, with 9 bases left between them. For the CDR3, the DNA is TGTGCCAGCAGTTACCGAGGGATTACAGATACGCAGTATTTT. Its translation: CASSYRGITDTQYF.

There are a few counts of this clone. The rearrangement links TRBV28 to TRBJ1-1; D is ambiguous. Trimming pared 8 bases from V and 0 bases from J, leaving 10 bases between. CDR1 and CDR2 (germline): MDHEN, SYDVKM. The CDR3 has 13 residues. The CDR3 loop is CASARELNTEAFF. The DNA of the CDR3 is TGTGCCAGCGCCCGAGAGCTGAACACTGAAGCTTTCTTT.